This T cell receptor (beta chain) derives from a study of blood T cell repertoires in COVID-19. Background on the study: The origin of the acute and convalescent COVID-19 samples was the United States, Italy and Spain.

Germline CDR1 and CDR2: SNHLY and FYNNEI. This CDR3 region has 16 residues. Trimming took off 2 bases at V and 0 bases at J, with 11 bases between the two ends. The authors' processing: Estimation of nucleated cell counts relied on the amplification of reference gene primers. The repertoire was sequenced with immunoSEQ multiplex PCR; TCRdb's copy has only in-frame clones and lacks some. That table gives V, J and clone size, and the DNA gave D and trimming. The sample consists of about 300,000 clones, 89% of them appearing once. Sequenced sample: peripheral blood. The gene calls are TRBV2 and TRBJ1-3; TRBD1 is a possible D gene (5 bases). The receptor comes from a man younger than 35 who had recovered from COVID-19. The CDR3: CASSESAGLSGNTIYF. In DNA, the CDR3 is TGTGCCAGCAGTGAATCGGCGGGACTCTCTGGAAACACCATATATTTT.